Listed here are 6 T cell receptor beta chains from one sample, sequenced in a study of chemoradiotherapy in HPV16-positive cancers. Assay used: immunoSEQ multiplex PCR; TCRdb lists only in-frame clones, some missing. Of under 40,000 clones listed, about nine tenths are singletons. This specimen consisted of blood, obtained from a patient who underwent chemoradiotherapy. The receptors derive from a human donor with HPV-associated anogenital cancer.

The chain couples TRBV5-4 to TRBJ2-7, with 8 nucleotides matching TRBD1. From germline, CDR1 is SGHNT and CDR2 YYREEE (reference sequence). V gave up 2 bases and J gave up 5 bases; unmatched junction bases: 3. CDR3 length equals 13 residues. Here the CDR3 reads CASSLQGGDEQYF. The CDR3 DNA reads as TGTGCCAGCAGCTTACAGGGGGGAGACGAGCAGTACTTC.

The J gene is TRBJ2-1, the V gene TRBV6-5, with D unresolved. From germline, CDR1 is MNHEY and CDR2 SVGAGI. The CDR3 is 15 amino acids. V shed 5 bases and J shed 4 bases, with 15 bases lying between them. CDR3 sequence: CASSGDVERYNEQFF. The CDR3 DNA reads TGTGCCAGCAGTGGTGACGTCGAGAGGTACAATGAGCAGTTCTTC.

In DNA form, the CDR3 reads TGTGCCAGCAGCGTATCCCCCGGGATTGACTACGAGCAGTACTTC. Translated, it gives CASSVSPGIDYEQYF. The chain is built from TRBV9 and TRBJ2-7; D perhaps matches TRBD2 (5 bases). Germline V lookup: CDR1 SGDLS, CDR2 YYNGEE. The CDR3 covers 15 residues. The V end was cut by 1 base, the J end by 3 bases, with 14 bases between.

The chain carries TRBV7-9 and TRBJ2-5; 14 bases are a match to TRBD2. Germline V gene lookup returns CDR1 SEHNR and CDR2 FQNEAQ (reference sequence). The CDR3 sequence is 17 residues long. V lost 5 bases to trimming and J lost 5 bases; unmatched junction nucleotides: 10. In nucleotides, the CDR3 is TGTGCCAGCAGCGAGGGGACTAGCGGGAGCCCCGGGGAGACCCAGTACTTC. Residues: CASSEGTSGSPGETQYF.

This clone was seen just once. J is TRBJ2-3 and V is TRBV13; maybe TRBD2 (6 bases). The V and J ends lost 5 bases and 1 base respectively, with 13 bases between them. Germline CDR1 PRHDT, CDR2 FYEKMQ (reference sequence). The CDR3 consists of 15 residues. The CDR3 loop is CASSTRDLGTDTQYF. The CDR3, as DNA: TGTGCCAGCAGCACCCGGGACTTAGGCACAGATACGCAGTATTTT.

This chain connects TRBV29-1 to TRBJ1-2; D remains ambiguous. V gave up 0 bases and J gave up 3 bases, with 20 bases separating them. Germline V lookup: CDR1 SQVTM, CDR2 ANQGSEA. The CDR3 has 17 amino acids. This CDR3 is CSVEDQKKTAAYYGYTF. CDR3 bases: TGCAGCGTTGAAGATCAAAAGAAAACGGCAGCCTACTATGGCTACACCTTC.